The TCR beta chain under discussion was sequenced for a study of shared clonotypes between healthy human individuals. On the study more broadly: Ranging from 18 to 49 in age, donors were two women and a few men.

V lost 1 base and J lost 0, with 13 bases in between. From germline, CDR1 is SGHVS and CDR2 FQNEAQ. The CDR3 totals 17 residues. Points on this clone: Its antigen is not identified.

Overall study findings and caveats: Of the naive CD4 clonotypes, around 4.8% were shared across a handful of donors. Unshared clonotypes carried lower generation probabilities than those common to all four donors.

Produced via immunoSEQ multiplex PCR; TCRdb's table is partial and in-frame only. The table includes more than 2,000,000 clones, approximately 90% detected once. Sequenced sample: naive CD4+ T cells sorted from blood. Subset specified: CD45RA+ positively selected. The chain combines TRBV7-8 with TRBJ1-5; a weak D match, TRBD1 (6 bases). The sequence was collected from a man in his late teens or twenties in good health. The CDR3 DNA is TGTGCCAGCAGCTTAGTTTCCGGGACAATTAGCAATCAGCCCCAGCATTTT. Translation gives CASSLVSGTISNQPQHF.